Sequencing of this T cell receptor beta chain was carried out in a study of T-cell memory formation after mild COVID-19. The wider study: Largely, the TCR clusters proved donor specific. Study-wide results and caveats: CD4/CD8 balance held among clones contracting day 15 to 85, and later expanders leaned CD4+. Of the contracting clones, CD4+ ones lay mainly in CM and EM, and CD8+ ones in EMRA.

A note on this clonotype: Its antigen remains unknown.

MiXCR, applied by TCRdb to the 5' RACE reads, yields one record per CDR3 protein. The sample holds about 400,000 distinct CDR3 sequences, around 14% seen once. The CDR3 consists of 14 residues. Deletions cut 2 bases from V and 9 bases from J, with 16 bases between. Germline lookup yields CDR1 MNHEY and CDR2 SVGEGT. The rearrangement links TRBV6-2 or TRBV6-3 to TRBJ2-5; D is unclear. Sequencing was performed on PBMCs or a T cell subset sorted from them (not recorded which). This receptor was taken from a man aged 18 to 29 who had mild COVID-19 (a few samples of this study predate the infection). Cell type and time point are not known. The DNA of the CDR3 is TGTGCCAGCAGTTACGCCCTCCTGGCTACGTCCCAGTACTTC. Protein: CASSYALLATSQYF.